This T cell receptor beta chain was identified during a study of blood T cell repertoires in COVID-19. Study in general: Whether acute or convalescent, the COVID-19 samples came from the United States, Italy and Spain. PBMCs, B-cell-depleted T cells, or T cells provided the cDNA or gDNA that made up the material.

Produced via immunoSEQ multiplex PCR; TCRdb's table is partial and in-frame only. Of approximately 450,000 clones listed, over 75% are singletons. Germline CDR1 reads SEHNR; CDR2 reads FQNEAQ (reference sequence). V was shortened by 0 bases and J by 7 bases, with 13 bases between the two germline ends. This CDR3 contains 14 residues. Individuals drawn from about two dozen US areas were about 18 to 95 years old. Cohorts were assigned according to the clinical history that participants reported. J is TRBJ2-7 and V is TRBV7-9; tentative D call: TRBD2 (6 bases). Sequencing was done on a sample of PBMCs or T cells enriched from blood (not recorded which). The clonotype was recovered from a man aged 25 to 40 who had recovered from COVID-19. The CDR3 DNA sequence: TGTGCCAGCAGCTTAGCTGGCCGGGAGTGGGAGCAGTACTTC. Protein: CASSLAGREWEQYF.